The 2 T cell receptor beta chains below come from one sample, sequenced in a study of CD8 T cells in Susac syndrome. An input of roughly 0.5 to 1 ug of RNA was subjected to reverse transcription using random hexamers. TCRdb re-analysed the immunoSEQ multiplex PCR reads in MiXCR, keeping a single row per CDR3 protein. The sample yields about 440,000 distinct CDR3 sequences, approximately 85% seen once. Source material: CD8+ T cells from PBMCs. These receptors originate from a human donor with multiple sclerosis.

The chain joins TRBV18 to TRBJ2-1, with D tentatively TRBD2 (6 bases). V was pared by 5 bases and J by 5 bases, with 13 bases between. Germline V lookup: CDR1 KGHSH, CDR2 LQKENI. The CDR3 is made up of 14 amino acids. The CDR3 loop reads CASSTGGINNEQFF. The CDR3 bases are TGTGCCAGCTCAACCGGGGGTATAAACAATGAGCAGTTCTTC. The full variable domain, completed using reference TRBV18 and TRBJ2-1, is NAGVMQNPRHLVRRRGQEARLRCSPMKGHSHVYWYRQLPEEGLKFMVYLQKENIIDESGMPKERFSAEFPKEGPSILRIQQVVRGDSAAYFCASSTGGINNEQFFGPGTRLTVL.

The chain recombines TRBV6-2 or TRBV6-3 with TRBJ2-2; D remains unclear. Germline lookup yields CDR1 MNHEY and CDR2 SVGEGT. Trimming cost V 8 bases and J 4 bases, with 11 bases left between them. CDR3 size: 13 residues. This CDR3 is CASDQWGTGELFF. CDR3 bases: TGTGCCAGCGACCAGTGGGGCACCGGGGAGCTGTTTTTT.